This TCR beta chain was captured by sequencing in a study of early stage breast cancer tumors. Whole-study context: Invasive lobular carcinomas made up about 35% of the 12 ER+/PR+/HER2- tumors.

The CDR3 runs 13 residues. V was cut by 7 bases and J by 3 bases, with 15 bases left in between. From germline, CDR1 is SQVTM and CDR2 ANQGSEA. Sequencing was performed with immunoSEQ multiplex PCR; in TCRdb, only in-frame clones are kept and a portion is missing. The table shows 1,900 or so clones, with 69% occurring only once. Enough DNA from normal breast tissue often took 100-300 mg. The V and J genes are TRBV29-1 and TRBJ1-1, with D uncertain. The sample taken for sequencing was normal breast tissue next to the tumor. This receptor was obtained from a person aged 35-50 years with breast cancer. CDR3 loop: CSASARLDTEAFF. DNA of the CDR3: TGCAGCGCCAGTGCAAGGCTAGACACTGAAGCTTTCTTT.